This T cell receptor (beta chain) was captured in a study of cytomegalovirus exposure and HLA in healthy donors. For the study at large: Of all 360 or so donors who were genotyped, roughly 81% belonged to the Caucasian-associated ancestry cluster.

Primers: 60 Vbeta forward and 13 Jbeta reverse. Clones were sequenced by immunoSEQ multiplex PCR, and TCRdb holds only the in-frame ones, with some missing. Of some 96,000 clones detected, around 64% appear once; the ten largest clones hold under 4%. Study-wide results and limits: Listed as cytomegalovirus-associated were 170 or so TCR beta chains. Later analysis placed DRB1 highest and HLA-C lowest in TCR association rates, which differed by HLA locus.

Germline trimming cut 5 bases from V and 4 bases from J; bases unmatched to any gene: 7. The germline gives CDR1 LNHDA, CDR2 SQIVND (reference sequence). The CDR3 has 14 amino acids. For this clone: Antigen specificity is unknown.

The TCR sequence derives from a man in his 60s in good health and CMV-seronegative. The chain carries TRBV19 and TRBJ1-2; TRBD1 agrees at 7 bases. The sample was PBMCs. The CDR3 region has the DNA TGTGCCAGTAGTCTCAGGGGGAAAAGCTATGGCTACACCTTC. Amino acids: CASSLRGKSYGYTF.